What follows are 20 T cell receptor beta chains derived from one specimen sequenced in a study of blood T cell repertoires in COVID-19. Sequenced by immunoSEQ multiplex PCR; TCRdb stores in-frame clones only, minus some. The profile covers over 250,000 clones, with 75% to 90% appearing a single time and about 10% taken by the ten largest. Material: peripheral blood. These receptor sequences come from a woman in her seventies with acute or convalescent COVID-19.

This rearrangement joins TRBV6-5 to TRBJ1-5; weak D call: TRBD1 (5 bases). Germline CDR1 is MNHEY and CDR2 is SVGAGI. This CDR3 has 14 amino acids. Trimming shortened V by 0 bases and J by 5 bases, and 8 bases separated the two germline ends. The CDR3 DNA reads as TGTGCCAGCAGTTACTCGAAAGGGGATCAGCCCCAGCATTTT. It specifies CASSYSKGDQPQHF.

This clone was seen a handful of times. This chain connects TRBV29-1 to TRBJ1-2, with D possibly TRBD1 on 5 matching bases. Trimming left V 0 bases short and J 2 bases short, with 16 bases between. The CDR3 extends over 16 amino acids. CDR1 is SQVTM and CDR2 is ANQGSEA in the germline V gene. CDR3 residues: CSVEDAGLGRNYGYTF. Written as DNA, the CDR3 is TGCAGCGTTGAAGACGCAGGGCTAGGGCGCAACTATGGCTACACCTTC. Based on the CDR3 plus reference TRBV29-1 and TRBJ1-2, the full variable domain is SAVISQKPSRDICQRGTSLTIQCQVDSQVTMMFWYRQQPGQSLTLIATANQGSEATYESGFVIDKFPISRPNLTFSTLTVSNMSPEDSSIYLCSVEDAGLGRNYGYTFGSGTRLTVV.

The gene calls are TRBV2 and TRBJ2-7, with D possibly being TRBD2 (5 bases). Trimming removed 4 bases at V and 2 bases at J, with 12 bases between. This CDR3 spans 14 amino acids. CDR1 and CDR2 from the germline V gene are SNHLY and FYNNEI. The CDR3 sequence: CASSGDSGTYEQYF. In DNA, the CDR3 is TGTGCCAGCAGTGGGGATTCGGGAACCTACGAGCAGTACTTC. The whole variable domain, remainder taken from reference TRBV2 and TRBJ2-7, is EPEVTQTPSHQVTQMGQEVILRCVPISNHLYFYWYRQILGQKVEFLVSFYNNEISEKSEIFDDQFSVERPDGSNFTLKIRSTKLEDSAMYFCASSGDSGTYEQYFGPGTRLTVT.

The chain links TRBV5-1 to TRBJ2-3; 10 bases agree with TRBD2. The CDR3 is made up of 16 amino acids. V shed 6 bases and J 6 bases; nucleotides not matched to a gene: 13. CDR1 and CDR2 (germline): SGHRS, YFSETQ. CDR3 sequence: CASTLISGGPGDTQYF. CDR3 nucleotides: TGCGCCAGCACCCTTATTAGCGGGGGGCCAGGGGATACGCAGTATTTT.

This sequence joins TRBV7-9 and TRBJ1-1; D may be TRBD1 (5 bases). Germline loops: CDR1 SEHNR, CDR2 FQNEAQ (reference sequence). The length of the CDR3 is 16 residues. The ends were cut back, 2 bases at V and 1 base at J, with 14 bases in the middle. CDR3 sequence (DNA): TGTGCCAGCAGCTTACAGCGGGGGGTGTCGAACACTGAAGCTTTCTTT. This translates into CASSLQRGVSNTEAFF.

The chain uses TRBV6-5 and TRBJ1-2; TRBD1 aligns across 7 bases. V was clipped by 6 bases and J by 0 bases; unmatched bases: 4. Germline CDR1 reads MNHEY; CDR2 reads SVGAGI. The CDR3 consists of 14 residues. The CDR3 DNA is TGTGCCAGCAGAACAGGGGCAGCTAACTATGGCTACACCTTC. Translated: CASRTGAANYGYTF.

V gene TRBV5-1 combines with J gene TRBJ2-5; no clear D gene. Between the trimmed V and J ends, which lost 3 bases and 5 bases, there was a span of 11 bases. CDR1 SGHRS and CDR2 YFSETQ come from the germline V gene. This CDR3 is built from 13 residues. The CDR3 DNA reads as TGCGCCAGCAGCTGGAGCCCGGATGAGACCCAGTACTTC. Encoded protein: CASSWSPDETQYF.

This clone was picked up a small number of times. Here the CDR3 DNA reads TGTGCCAGCAGCCACGAAGGGGGCTTGAACACTGAAGCTTTCTTT. This translates into CASSHEGGLNTEAFF. The chain couples TRBV6-5 to TRBJ1-1, with 7 bases that match TRBD1. Germline trimming cut 6 bases from V and 0 bases from J; bases unmatched to any gene: 7. The CDR3 is made up of 15 amino acids. Germline V gene sequence: CDR1 MNHEY, CDR2 SVGAGI.

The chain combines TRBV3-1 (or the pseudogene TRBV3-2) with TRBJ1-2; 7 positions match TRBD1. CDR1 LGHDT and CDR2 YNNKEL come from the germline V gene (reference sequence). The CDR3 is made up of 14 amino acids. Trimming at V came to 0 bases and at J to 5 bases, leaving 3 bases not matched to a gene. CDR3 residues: CASSQEPGQYGYTF. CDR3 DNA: TGTGCCAGCAGCCAAGAGCCGGGACAGTATGGCTACACCTTC.

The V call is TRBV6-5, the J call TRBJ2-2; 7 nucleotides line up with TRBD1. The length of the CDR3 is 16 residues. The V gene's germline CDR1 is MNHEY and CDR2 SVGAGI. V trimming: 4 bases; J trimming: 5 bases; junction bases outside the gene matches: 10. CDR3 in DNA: TGTGCCAGCAGTTCTCCCACGACAGGGTTGACCGGGGAGCTGTTTTTT. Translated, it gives CASSSPTTGLTGELFF.

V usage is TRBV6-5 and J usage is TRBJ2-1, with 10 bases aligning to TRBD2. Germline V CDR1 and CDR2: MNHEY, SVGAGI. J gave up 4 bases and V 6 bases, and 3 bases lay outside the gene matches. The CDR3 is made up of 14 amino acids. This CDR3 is CASSLAGGYNEQFF. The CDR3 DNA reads TGTGCCAGCAGCTTAGCGGGGGGATACAATGAGCAGTTCTTC.

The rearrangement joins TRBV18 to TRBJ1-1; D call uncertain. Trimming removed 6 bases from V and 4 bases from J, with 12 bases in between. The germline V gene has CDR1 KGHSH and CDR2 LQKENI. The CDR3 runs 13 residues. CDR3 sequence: CASSTRAGTEAFF. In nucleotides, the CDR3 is TGTGCCAGCTCCACGAGGGCGGGCACTGAAGCTTTCTTT.

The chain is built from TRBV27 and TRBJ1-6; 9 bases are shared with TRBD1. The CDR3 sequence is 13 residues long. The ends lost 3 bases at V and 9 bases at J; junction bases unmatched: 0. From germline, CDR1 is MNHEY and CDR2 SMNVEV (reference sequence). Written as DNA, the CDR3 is TGTGCCAGCAGTTTGGACAGGGGTTCACCCCTCCACTTT. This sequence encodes CASSLDRGSPLHF.

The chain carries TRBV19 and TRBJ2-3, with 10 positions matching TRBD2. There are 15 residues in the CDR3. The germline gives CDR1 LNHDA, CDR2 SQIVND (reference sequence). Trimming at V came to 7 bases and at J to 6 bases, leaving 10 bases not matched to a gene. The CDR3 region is CASTPLAGYHDTQYF. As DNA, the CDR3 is TGTGCCAGTACCCCACTAGCGGGGTATCACGATACGCAGTATTTT.

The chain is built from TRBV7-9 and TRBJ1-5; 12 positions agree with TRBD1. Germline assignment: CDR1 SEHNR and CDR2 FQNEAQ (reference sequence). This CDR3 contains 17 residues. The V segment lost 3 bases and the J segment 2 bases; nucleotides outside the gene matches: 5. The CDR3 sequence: CASSFGTGGAGNQPQHF. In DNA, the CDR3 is TGTGCCAGCAGCTTCGGGACAGGGGGCGCCGGCAATCAGCCCCAGCATTTT.

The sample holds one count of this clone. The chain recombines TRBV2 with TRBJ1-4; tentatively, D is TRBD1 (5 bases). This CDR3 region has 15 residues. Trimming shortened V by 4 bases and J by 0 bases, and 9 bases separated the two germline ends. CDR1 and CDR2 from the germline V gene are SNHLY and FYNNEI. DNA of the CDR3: TGTGCCAGCAGTGGGACATACGCAACTAATGAAAAACTGTTTTTT. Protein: CASSGTYATNEKLFF.

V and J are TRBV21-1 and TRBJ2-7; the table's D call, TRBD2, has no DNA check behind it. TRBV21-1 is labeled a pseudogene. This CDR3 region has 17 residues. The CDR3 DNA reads TGTGCCAGCAGCAAAGATTGGGGCGGGGGGCCGATCTACGAGCAGTACTTC. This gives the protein CASSKDWGGGPIYEQYF.

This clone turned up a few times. CDR3 coding DNA: TGTGCCTGGAGTGTAGGTAGGGGATCGGGGACACCAGATACGCAGTATTTT. Translating it yields CAWSVGRGSGTPDTQYF. J is TRBJ2-3 and V is TRBV30; possibly TRBD1 for D (6 bases). V lost 0 bases and J 4 bases, leaving 20 bases between the germline ends. Germline V CDR1 and CDR2: GTSNPN, SVGIG (reference sequence). CDR3 length: 17 residues.

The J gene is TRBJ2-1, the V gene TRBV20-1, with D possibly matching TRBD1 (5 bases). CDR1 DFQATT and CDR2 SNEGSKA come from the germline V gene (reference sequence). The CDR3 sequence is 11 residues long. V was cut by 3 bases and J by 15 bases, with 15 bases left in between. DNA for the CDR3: TGCAGTGCTAGTCCGAAAGGGGCGCCGTTCTTC. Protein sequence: CSASPKGAPFF.

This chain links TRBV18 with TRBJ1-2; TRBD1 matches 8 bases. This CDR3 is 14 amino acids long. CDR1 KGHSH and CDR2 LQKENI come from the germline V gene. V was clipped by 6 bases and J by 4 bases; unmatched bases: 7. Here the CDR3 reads CASSQDRGSYGYTF. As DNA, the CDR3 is TGTGCCAGCTCCCAAGACAGGGGTTCCTATGGCTACACCTTC.